The source of this T cell receptor beta chain is a study of CD8 T cells in Susac syndrome. Study background: Sequenced Susac syndrome patients included roughly six with active disease and roughly 8 who were in remission.

To note about this clonotype: Compared with germline, one end of the junction differs, possibly owing to a read error.

Random hexamers were used to reverse transcribe the RNA input (about 0.45 to 1 ug). TCRdb re-called the immunoSEQ multiplex PCR reads through MiXCR, storing one row per CDR3 protein. The sample consists of 210,000 or so distinct CDR3 sequences, roughly 93% of them appearing once. The CDR3 extends over 18 amino acids. Germline CDR1 is KGHDR and CDR2 is SFDVKD. This receptor was identified in a human donor with Susac syndrome. This rearrangement joins TRBV24-1 to TRBJ1-5; TRBD1 matches 7 bases. Sequenced: CD4+ T cells from PBMCs. CDR3 nucleotide sequence: TGTGCCACCAGTGCGTCACAGGGGTTGGGGTATAGCAATCAGCCCCAGCAATTT. It encodes CATSASQGLGYSNQPQQF.